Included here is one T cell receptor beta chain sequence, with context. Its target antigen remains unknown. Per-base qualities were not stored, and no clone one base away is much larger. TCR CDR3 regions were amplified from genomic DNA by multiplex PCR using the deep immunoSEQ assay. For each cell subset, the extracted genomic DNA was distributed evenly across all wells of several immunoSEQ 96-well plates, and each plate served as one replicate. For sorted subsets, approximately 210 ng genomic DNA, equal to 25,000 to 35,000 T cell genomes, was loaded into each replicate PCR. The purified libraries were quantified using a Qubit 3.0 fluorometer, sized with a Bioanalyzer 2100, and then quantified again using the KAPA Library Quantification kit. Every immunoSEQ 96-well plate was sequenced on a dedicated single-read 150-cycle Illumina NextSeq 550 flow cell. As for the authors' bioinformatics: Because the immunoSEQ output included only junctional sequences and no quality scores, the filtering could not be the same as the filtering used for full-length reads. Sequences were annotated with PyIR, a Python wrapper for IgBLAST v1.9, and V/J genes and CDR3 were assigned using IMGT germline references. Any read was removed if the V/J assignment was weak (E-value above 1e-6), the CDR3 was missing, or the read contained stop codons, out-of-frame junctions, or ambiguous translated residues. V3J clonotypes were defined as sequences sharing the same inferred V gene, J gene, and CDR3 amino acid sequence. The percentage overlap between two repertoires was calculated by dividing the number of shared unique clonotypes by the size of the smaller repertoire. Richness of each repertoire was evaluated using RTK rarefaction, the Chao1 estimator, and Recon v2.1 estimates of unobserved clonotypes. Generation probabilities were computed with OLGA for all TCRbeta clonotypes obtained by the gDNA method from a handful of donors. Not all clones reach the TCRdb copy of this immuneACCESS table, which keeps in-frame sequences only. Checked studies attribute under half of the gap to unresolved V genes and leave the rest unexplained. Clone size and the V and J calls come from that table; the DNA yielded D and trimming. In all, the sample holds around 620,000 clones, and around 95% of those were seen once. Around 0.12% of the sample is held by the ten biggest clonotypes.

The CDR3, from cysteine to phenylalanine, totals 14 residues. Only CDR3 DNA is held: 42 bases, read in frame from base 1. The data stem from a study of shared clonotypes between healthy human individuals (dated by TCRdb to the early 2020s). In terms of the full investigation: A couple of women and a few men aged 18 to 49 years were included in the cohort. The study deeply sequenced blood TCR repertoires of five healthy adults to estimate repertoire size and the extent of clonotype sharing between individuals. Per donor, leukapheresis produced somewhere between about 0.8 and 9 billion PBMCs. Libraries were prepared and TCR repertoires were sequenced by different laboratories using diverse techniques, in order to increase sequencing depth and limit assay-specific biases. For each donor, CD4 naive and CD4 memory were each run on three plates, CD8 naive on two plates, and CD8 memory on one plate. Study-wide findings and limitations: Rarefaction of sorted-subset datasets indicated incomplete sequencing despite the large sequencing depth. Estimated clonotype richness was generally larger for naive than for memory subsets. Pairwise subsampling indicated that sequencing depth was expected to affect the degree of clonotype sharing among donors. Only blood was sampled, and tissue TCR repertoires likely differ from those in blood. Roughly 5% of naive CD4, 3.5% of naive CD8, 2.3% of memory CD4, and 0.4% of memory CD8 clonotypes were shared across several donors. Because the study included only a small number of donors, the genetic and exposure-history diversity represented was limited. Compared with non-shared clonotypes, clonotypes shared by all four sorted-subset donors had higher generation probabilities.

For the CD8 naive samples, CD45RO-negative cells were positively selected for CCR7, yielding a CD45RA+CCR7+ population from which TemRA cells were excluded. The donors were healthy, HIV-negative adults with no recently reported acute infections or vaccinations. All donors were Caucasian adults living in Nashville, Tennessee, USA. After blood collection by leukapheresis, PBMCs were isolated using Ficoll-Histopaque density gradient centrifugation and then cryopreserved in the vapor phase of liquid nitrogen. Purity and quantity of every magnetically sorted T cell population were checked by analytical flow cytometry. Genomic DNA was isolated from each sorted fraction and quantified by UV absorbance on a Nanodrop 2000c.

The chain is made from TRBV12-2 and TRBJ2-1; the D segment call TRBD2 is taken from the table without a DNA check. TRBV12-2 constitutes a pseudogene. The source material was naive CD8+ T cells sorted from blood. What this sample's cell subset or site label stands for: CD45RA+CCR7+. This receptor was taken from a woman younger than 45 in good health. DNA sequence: TGTGCAAGTCGAATCCCGCGGGAGGACGATGAGCAGTTCTTC. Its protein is CASRIPREDDEQFF.